A single sample gave rise to the 28 T cell receptor beta chains below, sequenced in a study of T cell repertoires in cytomegalovirus infection. TCRdb reprocessed the reads via MiXCR and lists one record per CDR3 protein. The sample has some 320,000 distinct CDR3 sequences, around a tenth seen once. Material: PBMCs. The origin of the receptors is a human donor in good health (CMV status not recorded). Some clones in this sample may be carry-over from other donors' samples.

In this sample, this clonotype turned up many times. Written as DNA, the CDR3 is TGTGCCAGCAACTGGGGCTCGCGTGAGCAGTTCTTC. Protein product: CASNWGSREQFF. The J gene is TRBJ2-1, the V gene TRBV7-9, with TRBD1 as a possible D gene (5 bases). Germline CDR1 is SEHNR and CDR2 is FQNEAQ (reference sequence). V lost 7 bases, J lost 9 bases, and 13 bases lay in between. This CDR3 is built from 12 residues.

This clonotype was counted at least ten times. The gene calls are TRBV4-2 and TRBJ1-1, with 11 bases aligning to TRBD1. This CDR3 region has 18 residues. Germline CDR1 and CDR2: LGHNA and YNFKEQ. V was clipped by 1 base and J by 1 base; unmatched bases: 8. The CDR3 DNA reads TGTGCCAGCAGCCAAGGGGGGGGACAGGGGGAAAAGAACACTGAAGCTTTCTTT. Its translation: CASSQGGGQGEKNTEAFF.

This clonotype has a count of ten or more. The chain joins TRBV20-1 to TRBJ2-7, with D unclear. Germline V gives CDR1 DFQATT, CDR2 SNEGSKA (reference sequence). The germline V and J ends were trimmed by 0 bases and 1 base, with 7 bases remaining between them. There are 13 residues in the CDR3. CDR3 region: CSARDGGSYEQYF. The CDR3 DNA reads TGCAGTGCTAGAGATGGCGGTTCCTACGAGCAGTACTTC.

V and J are TRBV2 and TRBJ2-3; D unclear. Germline CDR1 SNHLY, CDR2 FYNNEI. V was trimmed by 7 bases and J by 2 bases, leaving 16 bases between them. This CDR3 contains 15 residues. The DNA of the CDR3 is TGTGCCAGCAATCGCGACTCTCCAACCACAGATACGCAGTATTTT. It yields the protein CASNRDSPTTDTQYF.

J is TRBJ2-2 and V is TRBV10-3, with 11 nucleotides matching TRBD2. CDR1 is ENHRY, CDR2 SYGVKD, per germline. J was trimmed by 1 base and V by 8 bases; bases with no gene match: 3. The CDR3 covers 15 residues. The CDR3 here is CAISGTSGNTGELFF. CDR3 coding DNA: TGTGCCATCTCAGGGACTAGCGGGAACACCGGGGAGCTGTTTTTT.

This clonotype appeared many times. The rearrangement uses TRBV7-2 and TRBJ2-1; D is perhaps TRBD1 (5 bases). V was pared by 5 bases and J by 0 bases, with 17 bases between. The CDR3 loop spans 17 amino acids. The germline CDR1 and CDR2 sequences are SGHTA and FQGNSA. In nucleotides, the CDR3 is TGTGCCAGCAGCCCAGGGTTGGGCAGAGGCTCCTACAATGAGCAGTTCTTC. Translation: CASSPGLGRGSYNEQFF.

The genes are TRBV12-3 or TRBV12-4 and TRBJ2-3, with 7 bases aligning to TRBD1. The CDR3 consists of 16 residues. Losses at the gene ends were 5 bases for V and 3 bases for J; bases not matched to a gene: 11. The CDR3 protein is CASSRRQGPATDTQYF. The CDR3 DNA is TGTGCCAGCAGTAGAAGACAGGGCCCAGCGACAGATACGCAGTATTTT.

This clonotype has only a few counts. In nucleotides, the CDR3 is TGCAGTGCTAGGGTTTCTGGAAACACCATATATTTT. It codes for CSARVSGNTIYF. The chain joins TRBV20-1 to TRBJ1-3; no reliable D call. V lost 3 bases, J lost 1 base, and 4 bases lay in between. This CDR3 is 12 amino acids long. CDR1 and CDR2 (germline): DFQATT, SNEGSKA (reference sequence).

This clonotype was seen ten or more times. This chain links TRBV7-2 with TRBJ2-3; D remains ambiguous. Germline loops: CDR1 SGHTA, CDR2 FQGNSA. Trimming took 2 bases from V and 2 from J, leaving 14 bases between them. This CDR3 region has 16 residues. The CDR3 reads CASSLNGNPTTDTQYF. CDR3 sequence (DNA): TGTGCCAGCAGCTTAAACGGAAACCCTACCACAGATACGCAGTATTTT.

The rearrangement links TRBV18 to TRBJ1-5; a weak D match, TRBD1 (6 bases). With 3 bases removed from V and 1 base from J, the gap between germline ends came to 10 bases. Germline V gene lookup returns CDR1 KGHSH and CDR2 LQKENI. This CDR3 is built from 15 residues. The CDR3 protein is CASSPDSWSNQPQHF. The CDR3 DNA sequence: TGTGCCAGCTCACCGGACAGTTGGAGCAATCAGCCCCAGCATTTT.

This clonotype was counted ten times or more. The chain is built from TRBV19 and TRBJ1-5, with a weak D call TRBD1 (5 bases). CDR3 length: 15 residues. The germline gives CDR1 LNHDA, CDR2 SQIVND (reference sequence). V was clipped by 2 bases and J by 0 bases, with 8 bases between them. CDR3 sequence reads: CASSIRGSSNQPQHF. The DNA for the CDR3 is TGTGCCAGTAGTATACGGGGGTCTAGCAATCAGCCCCAGCATTTT.

This clonotype was detected a few times. DNA of the CDR3: TGCAGTGCTAGTTGGGGTTATGACACTGAAGCTTTCTTT. This sequence encodes CSASWGYDTEAFF. The V call is TRBV20-1, the J call TRBJ1-1; D call uncertain. The ends were cut back, 3 bases at V and 3 bases at J, with 11 bases in the middle. The germline CDR1 and CDR2 sequences are DFQATT and SNEGSKA (reference sequence). This CDR3 contains 13 residues.

This clonotype was recorded many times. This chain links TRBV7-8 with TRBJ2-5; D uncertain. CDR3 length equals 10 residues. V shed 6 bases and J shed 5 bases, with 4 bases lying between them. Germline CDR1 is SGHVS and CDR2 is FQNEAQ. The CDR3 DNA sequence: TGTGCCAGCAGTCGTGAGACCCAGTACTTC. Translating gives CASSRETQYF.

On this clonotype itself: It may be a read error: a sequence one base away is much more abundant. The V call is TRBV7-2, the J call TRBJ2-3; D ambiguous. The germline V gene has CDR1 SGHTA and CDR2 FQGNSA. Trimming pared 1 base from V and 2 bases from J, leaving 10 bases between. The CDR3 extends over 15 amino acids. Written as DNA, the CDR3 is TGTGCCAGCAGCTTAGAGAACCGACACACAGATACGCAGTATTTT. Residues: CASSLENRHTDTQYF.

Ten or more counts support this clonotype. The gene calls are TRBV9 and TRBJ2-5, with 7 positions matching TRBD2. Trimming removed 0 bases from V and 5 bases from J; junction bases left unmatched: 10. In germline, CDR1 is SGDLS, CDR2 YYNGEE. CDR3 length equals 16 residues. CDR3 sequence reads: CASSVGSVGAGETQYF. The CDR3 coding sequence is TGTGCCAGCAGCGTAGGAAGTGTGGGAGCGGGGGAGACCCAGTACTTC.

This clonotype turned up a few times. The chain uses TRBV6-2 or TRBV6-3 and TRBJ2-3; TRBD2 agrees at 8 bases. There are 14 residues in the CDR3. V dropped 4 bases and J dropped 5; count of bases not matched to a gene: 5. CDR1 MNHEY and CDR2 SVGEGT come from the germline V gene. Here the CDR3 reads CASSWREEGDTQYF. In DNA, the CDR3 is TGTGCCAGCAGTTGGCGGGAGGAGGGAGATACGCAGTATTTT.

To note about this clonotype: At one end, the junction sequence differs from germline, possibly due to a read error. The gene calls are TRBV4-1 and TRBJ2-7, with D tentatively TRBD1 (6 bases). CDR1 is MGHRA, CDR2 YSYEKL, per germline. The CDR3 covers 16 residues. CDR3: CASSQDLEGVTYEQYF. In DNA form, the CDR3 reads TGTGCCAGCAGCCAAGACTTAGAGGGGGTCACCTACGAGCAGTACTTC.

The chain couples TRBV7-9 to TRBJ2-1; TRBD2 matches 9 bases. Germline-derived CDR1 and CDR2 are SEHNR and FQNEAQ (reference sequence). Trimming took 3 bases from V and 8 from J; bases not matched to a gene: 8. The CDR3 has 15 amino acids. CDR3 DNA sequence: TGTGCCAGCAGCTTGGGACTAGCCCTTGGCGATGAGCAGTTCTTC. Its protein is CASSLGLALGDEQFF. Based on the CDR3 plus reference TRBV7-9 and TRBJ2-1, the full variable domain is DTGVSQNPRHKITKRGQNVTFRCDPISEHNRLYWYRQTLGQGPEFLTYFQNEAQLEKSRLLSDRFSAERPKGSFSTLEIQRTEQGDSAMYLCASSLGLALGDEQFFGPGTRLTVL.

V usage is TRBV7-9 and J usage is TRBJ2-3; 10 bases fit TRBD1. J gave up 5 bases and V 5 bases, and 4 bases lay outside the gene matches. In germline, CDR1 is SEHNR, CDR2 FQNEAQ (reference sequence). The CDR3 length is 14 residues. CDR3: CASSKTGGIDTQYF. CDR3 nucleotide sequence: TGTGCCAGCAGCAAGACAGGGGGCATAGATACGCAGTATTTT.

This clonotype was recorded many times. The V and J genes are TRBV10-3 and TRBJ1-3, with D perhaps matching TRBD1 (6 bases). V was pared by 8 bases and J by 0 bases, with 14 bases between. The CDR3 length is 15 residues. The germline V gene encodes CDR1 ENHRY and CDR2 SYGVKD. The CDR3 nucleotides are TGTGCCATCCCTGAGGGGGTTCCCTCTGGAAACACCATATATTTT. Protein product: CAIPEGVPSGNTIYF.

This clonotype has more than one count but fewer than ten. V gene TRBV3-1 combines with J gene TRBJ1-5; the D gene is possibly TRBD1 (5 bases). There are 15 residues in the CDR3. Trimming cost V 0 bases and J 4 bases, with 10 bases left between them. The germline gives CDR1 LGHDT, CDR2 YNNKEL (reference sequence). The CDR3 DNA reads TGTGCCAGCAGCCAAGATTTCGGGGGGAATCAGCCCCAGCATTTT. It encodes CASSQDFGGNQPQHF.

This clonotype showed up just a few times. This chain joins TRBV6-2 or TRBV6-3 and TRBJ1-1, with D perhaps TRBD1 (6 bases). Per germline, CDR1 MNHEY and CDR2 SVGEGT. Trimming stripped 8 bases from V and 3 bases from J, with 19 bases between. The CDR3 runs to 15 residues. CDR3 sequence (DNA): TGTGCCAGCGGCGAGGCGAGGGGGGCCTACACTGAAGCTTTCTTT. This sequence encodes CASGEARGAYTEAFF.

This clonotype came up many times. The CDR3 here is CASSPRERGEYNEQFF. The CDR3 DNA reads as TGTGCCAGCAGCCCGCGGGAGCGGGGGGAATACAATGAGCAGTTCTTC. The gene calls are TRBV7-4 and TRBJ2-1; 9 bases line up with TRBD2. Germline loops: CDR1 SGHVT, CDR2 SQSDAQ. V trimming: 5 bases; J trimming: 4 bases; junction bases outside the gene matches: 9. The CDR3 has 16 residues.

This rearrangement joins TRBV11-2 to TRBJ1-1; tentatively, D is TRBD1 (5 bases). The CDR3 length is 13 residues. V was trimmed by 7 bases and J by 10 bases, leaving 19 bases between them. CDR1 and CDR2 from the germline V gene are SGHAT and FQNNGV. The CDR3 loop reads CASTLGLTRRAFF. Written as DNA, the CDR3 is TGTGCCAGCACCTTGGGACTTACCCGGAGAGCTTTCTTT.

This clonotype has just a few counts. The chain is built from TRBV7-3 and TRBJ1-1; D not certain. The V gene lost 5 bases and the J gene lost 5 bases, with 12 bases spanning the gap. The CDR3 totals 13 residues. Germline values: CDR1 SGHTA, CDR2 FQGTGA. The CDR3 here is CASSQDSITEAFF. DNA of the CDR3: TGTGCCAGCAGCCAAGACTCGATAACTGAAGCTTTCTTT.

This clonotype was observed at least ten times. This sequence joins TRBV7-9 and TRBJ1-5, with D tentatively TRBD1 (5 bases). Germline loops: CDR1 SEHNR, CDR2 FQNEAQ (reference sequence). V was pared by 1 base and J by 2 bases, with 9 bases between. The CDR3 spans 15 residues. CDR3 region: CASSLGGERNQPQHF. The CDR3 nucleotides read TGTGCCAGCAGCTTAGGAGGGGAACGCAATCAGCCCCAGCATTTT.

V is TRBV6-1 and J is TRBJ2-1; tentatively, D is TRBD2 (6 bases). V was trimmed by 6 bases and J by 9 bases, leaving 18 bases between them. The CDR3 has 14 residues. Germline V lookup: CDR1 MNHNS, CDR2 SASEGT. The CDR3 protein is CASRDPRSGSEQFF. The DNA of the CDR3 is TGTGCCAGCAGGGACCCTCGCTCCGGGAGTGAGCAGTTCTTC.

This clonotype appeared many times. The rearrangement joins TRBV7-9 to TRBJ1-4; D is ambiguous. Trimming left V 5 bases short and J 4 bases short, with 20 bases between. The CDR3 runs 17 residues. The germline V gene encodes CDR1 SEHNR and CDR2 FQNEAQ (reference sequence). DNA for the CDR3: TGTGCCAGCAGCCCTACGGATCGGCCCATGTTTAATGAAAAACTGTTTTTT. As protein: CASSPTDRPMFNEKLFF.